This TCR beta chain was obtained from a study of T-cell reconstitution after alpha-beta-depleted transplantation in children. This clonotype was seen ten or more times. For TCRbeta, the library was prepared with unique molecular identifiers. TCRdb reprocessed the PCR reads with MiXCR, giving one entry per CDR3 protein. The sample lists about 610,000 distinct CDR3 sequences; about 10% were seen once. The receptor was isolated from a human donor who donated a stem cell graft to a child with acute myeloid leukemia. The sequences come from PBMCs from the stem cell graft donor, collected from the stem cell graft.

CDR3: CASSLSGATNEKLFF. DNA for the CDR3: TGCGCCAGCAGCTTAAGTGGGGCAACTAATGAAAAACTGTTTTTT. The chain carries TRBV5-1 and TRBJ1-4; no reliable D call. V shed 2 bases and J shed 0 bases, with 8 bases lying between them. The CDR3 is 15 amino acids. Germline V gene data show CDR1 as SGHRS and CDR2 as YFSETQ.